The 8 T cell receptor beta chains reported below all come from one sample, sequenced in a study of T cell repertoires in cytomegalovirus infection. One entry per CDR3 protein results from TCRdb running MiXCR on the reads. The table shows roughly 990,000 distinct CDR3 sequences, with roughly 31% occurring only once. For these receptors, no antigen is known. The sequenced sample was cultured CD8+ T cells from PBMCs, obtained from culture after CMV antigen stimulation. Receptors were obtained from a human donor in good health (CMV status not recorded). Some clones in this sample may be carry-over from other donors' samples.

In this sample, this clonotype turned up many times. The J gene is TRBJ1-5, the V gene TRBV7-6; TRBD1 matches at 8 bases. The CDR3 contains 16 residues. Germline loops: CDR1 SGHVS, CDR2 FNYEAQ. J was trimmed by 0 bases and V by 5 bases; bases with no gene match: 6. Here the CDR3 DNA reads TGTGCCAGCAGCCCTCAGGACAGGGCTAGCAATCAGCCCCAGCATTTT. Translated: CASSPQDRASNQPQHF.

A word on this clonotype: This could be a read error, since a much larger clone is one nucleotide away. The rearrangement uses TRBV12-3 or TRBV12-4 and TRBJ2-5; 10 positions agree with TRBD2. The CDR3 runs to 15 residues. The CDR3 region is CVSSPLAGSQETQYF. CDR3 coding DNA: TGTGTCAGCAGTCCACTAGCGGGGAGTCAAGAGACCCAGTACTTC.

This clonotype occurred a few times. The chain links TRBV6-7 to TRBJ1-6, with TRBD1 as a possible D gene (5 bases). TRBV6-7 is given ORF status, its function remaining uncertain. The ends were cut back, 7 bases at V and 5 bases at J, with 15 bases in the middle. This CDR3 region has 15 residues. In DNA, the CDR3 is TGTGCCAGCATCCAATTTGGGACCAATAATTCACCCCTCCACTTT. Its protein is CASIQFGTNNSPLHF.

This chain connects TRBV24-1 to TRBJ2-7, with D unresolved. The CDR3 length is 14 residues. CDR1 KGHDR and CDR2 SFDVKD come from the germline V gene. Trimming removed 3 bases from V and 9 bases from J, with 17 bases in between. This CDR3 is CATSDTRPIETQYV. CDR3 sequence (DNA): TGTGCCACCAGTGATACCCGACCAATTGAGACGCAGTACGTC.

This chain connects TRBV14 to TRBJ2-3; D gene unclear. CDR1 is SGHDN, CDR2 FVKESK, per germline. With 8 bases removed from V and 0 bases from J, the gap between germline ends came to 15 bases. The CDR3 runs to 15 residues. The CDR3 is CASSKYGTSTDTQYF. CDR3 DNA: TGTGCCAGCTCTAAATACGGTACTAGCACAGATACGCAGTATTTT.

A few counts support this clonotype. The CDR3: CASSLTQGLGYGYTF. The CDR3 nucleotides are TGTGCCAGCAGTTTAACACAGGGTTTGGGGTATGGCTACACCTTC. The chain combines TRBV12-3 or TRBV12-4 with TRBJ1-2, with D possibly matching TRBD1 (6 bases). Trimming removed 2 bases at V and 5 bases at J, with 15 bases between. This CDR3 spans 15 amino acids.

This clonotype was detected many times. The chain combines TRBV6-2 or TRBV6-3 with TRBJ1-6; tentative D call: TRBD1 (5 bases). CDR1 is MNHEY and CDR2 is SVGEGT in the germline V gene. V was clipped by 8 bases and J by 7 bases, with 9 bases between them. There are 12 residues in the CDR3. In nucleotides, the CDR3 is TGTGCCAGCCGGGACGGCAATTCACCCCTCCACTTT. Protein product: CASRDGNSPLHF.

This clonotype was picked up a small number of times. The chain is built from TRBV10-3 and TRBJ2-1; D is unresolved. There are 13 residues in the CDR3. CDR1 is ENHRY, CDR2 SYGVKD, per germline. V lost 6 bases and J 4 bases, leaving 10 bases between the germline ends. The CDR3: CAIRVGLYNEQFF. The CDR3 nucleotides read TGTGCCATCAGGGTCGGGTTGTACAATGAGCAGTTCTTC.